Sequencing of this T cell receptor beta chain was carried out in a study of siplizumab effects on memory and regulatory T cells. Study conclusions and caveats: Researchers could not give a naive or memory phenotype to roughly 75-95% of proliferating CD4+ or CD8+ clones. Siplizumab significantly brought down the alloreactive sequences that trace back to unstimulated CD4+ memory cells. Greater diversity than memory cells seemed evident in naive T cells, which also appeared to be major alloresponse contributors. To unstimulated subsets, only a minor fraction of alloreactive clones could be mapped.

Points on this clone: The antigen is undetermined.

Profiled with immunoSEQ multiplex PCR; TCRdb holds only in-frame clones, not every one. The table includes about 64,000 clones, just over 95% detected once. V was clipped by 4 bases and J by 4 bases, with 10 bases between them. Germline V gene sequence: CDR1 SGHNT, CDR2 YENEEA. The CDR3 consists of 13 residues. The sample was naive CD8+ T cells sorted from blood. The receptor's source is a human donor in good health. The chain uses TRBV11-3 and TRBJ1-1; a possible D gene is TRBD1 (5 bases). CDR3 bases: TGTGCCAGCAGCTGGGGCCCCAGCACTGAAGCTTTCTTT. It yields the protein CASSWGPSTEAFF.